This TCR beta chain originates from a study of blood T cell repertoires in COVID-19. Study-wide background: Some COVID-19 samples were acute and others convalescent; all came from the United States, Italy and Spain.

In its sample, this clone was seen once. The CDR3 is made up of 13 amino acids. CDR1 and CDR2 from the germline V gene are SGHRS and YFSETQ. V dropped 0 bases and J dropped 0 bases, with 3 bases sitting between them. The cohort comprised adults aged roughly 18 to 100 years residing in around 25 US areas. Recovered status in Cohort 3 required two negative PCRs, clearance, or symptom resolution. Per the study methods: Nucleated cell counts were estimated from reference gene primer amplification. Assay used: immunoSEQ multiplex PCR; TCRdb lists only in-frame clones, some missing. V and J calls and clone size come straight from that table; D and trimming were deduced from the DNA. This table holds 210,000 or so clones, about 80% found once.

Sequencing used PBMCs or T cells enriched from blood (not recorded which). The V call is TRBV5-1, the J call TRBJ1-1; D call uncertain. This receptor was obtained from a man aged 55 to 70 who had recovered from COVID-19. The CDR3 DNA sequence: TGCGCCAGCAGCTTGGGTATGAACACTGAAGCTTTCTTT. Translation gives CASSLGMNTEAFF.